Reported below is one TCR beta chain. Its antigen is not known. The V gene lost 2 bases and the J gene lost 4 bases, with 9 bases spanning the gap. Germline V CDR1 and CDR2: MDHEN, SYDVKM. This CDR3 has 15 amino acids. Under the authors' procedure: The detection floor for productive clonotype frequency was 2.59 x 10-5. Sequenced by immunoSEQ multiplex PCR; TCRdb stores in-frame clones only, minus some. V and J calls plus clone size are reproduced from that table; the DNA served to infer D and trimming. The sample has 30,000 or so clones, approximately 80% seen once; the top ten hold about 4.5%. This entry is derived from a study of STAT5B mutations in CD4+ large granular lymphocyte leukemia. Study results and caveats: CD4-sorted patient repertoires seemed more clonal than healthy CD4+ repertoires. 8/27 top patient clones versus 2/35 control clones were TRBV06-family.

Sequenced input: CD4+ T cells from blood buffy coats. The rearrangement joins TRBV28 to TRBJ2-6; TRBD1 might be the D (5 bases). The clonotype was recovered from a human donor in good health. CDR3 DNA: TGTGCCAGCAGTTTAGCAGGGATCGGGGCCAACGTCCTGACTTTC. Translated, it gives CASSLAGIGANVLTF. The full variable domain, completed using reference TRBV28 and TRBJ2-6, is DVKVTQSSRYLVKRTGEKVFLECVQDMDHENMFWYRQDPGLGLRLIYFSYDVKMKEKGDIPEGYSVSREKKERFSLILESASTNQTSMYLCASSLAGIGANVLTFGAGSRLTVL.